This TCR beta chain is from a study of cytomegalovirus exposure and HLA in healthy donors. Study in general: Early release data held 75 million to 90 million unique TCRs from HLA-typed donors. There were 350 to 400 genotyped donors. Of these, roughly 80% fell in the genetic ancestry cluster associated with self-reported Caucasian donors. Study conclusions and caveats: A missense DCLRE1C variant was associated with V- and J-gene trimming of TCR beta chains in a later analysis, and an independent cohort replicated the association. Prior analysis indicated that the majority of TCR beta V segments exhibited productivity approximately 87% or approximately 30% of the time.

A multiplex PCR was run with 60 Vbeta primers and 13 Jbeta primers. Using immunoSEQ multiplex PCR, the repertoire was profiled, and TCRdb retains in-frame clones only, with some absent. The specimen's table records 150,000 to 200,000 clones. In the case of this clone: Its antigen is unknown. The same CDR3 can be traced to other DNA sequences in this sample.

The sample taken for sequencing was PBMCs. The TCR originated in a woman in her late teens or twenties in good health and CMV-seropositive.

The CDR3 sequence is CASSLEGVNQPQHF. The DNA of the CDR3 is TGCGCCAGCAGCTTGGAAGGGGTCAATCAGCCCCAGCATTTT. The chain carries TRBV5-1 and TRBJ1-5; TRBD1 is a possible D gene (5 bases). Trimming left V 0 bases short and J 3 bases short, with 7 bases between. Looked up from germline, CDR1 is SGHRS and CDR2 is YFSETQ. The CDR3 contains 14 residues.